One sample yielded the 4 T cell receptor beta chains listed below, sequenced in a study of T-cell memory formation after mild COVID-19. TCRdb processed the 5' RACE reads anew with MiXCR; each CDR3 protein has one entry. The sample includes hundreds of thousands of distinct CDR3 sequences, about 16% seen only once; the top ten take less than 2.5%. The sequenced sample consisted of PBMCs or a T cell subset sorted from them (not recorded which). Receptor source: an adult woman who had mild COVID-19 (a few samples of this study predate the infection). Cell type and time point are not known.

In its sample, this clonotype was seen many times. CDR3 in amino acids: CASSYPPGYEQYF. The CDR3 bases are TGTGCCAGCAGTTACCCACCCGGATACGAGCAGTACTTC. The genes are TRBV6-5 and TRBJ2-7; D uncertain. Germline values: CDR1 MNHEY, CDR2 SVGAGI. The CDR3 consists of 13 residues. With 2 bases removed from V and 4 bases from J, the gap between germline ends came to 9 bases.

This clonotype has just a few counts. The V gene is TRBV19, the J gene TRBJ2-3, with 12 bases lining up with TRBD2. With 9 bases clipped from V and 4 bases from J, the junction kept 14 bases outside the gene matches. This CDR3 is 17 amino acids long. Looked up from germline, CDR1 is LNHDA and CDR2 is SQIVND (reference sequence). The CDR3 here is CARGRLAGDVSADTQYF. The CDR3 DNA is TGTGCCAGGGGACGACTAGCGGGAGACGTCAGCGCAGATACGCAGTATTTT.

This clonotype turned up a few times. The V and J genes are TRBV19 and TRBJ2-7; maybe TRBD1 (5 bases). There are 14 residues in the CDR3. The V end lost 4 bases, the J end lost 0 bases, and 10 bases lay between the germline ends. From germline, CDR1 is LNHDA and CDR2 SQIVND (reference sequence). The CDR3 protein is CASSRRQTSYEQYF. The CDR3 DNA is TGTGCCAGTAGTAGAAGACAGACCTCCTACGAGCAGTACTTC.

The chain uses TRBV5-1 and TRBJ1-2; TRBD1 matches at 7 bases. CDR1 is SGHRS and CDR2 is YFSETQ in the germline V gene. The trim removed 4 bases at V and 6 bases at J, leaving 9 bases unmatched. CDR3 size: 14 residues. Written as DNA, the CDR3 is TGCGCCAGCAGCCCAGCGACAGGGATCAATGGCTACACCTTC. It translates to CASSPATGINGYTF.